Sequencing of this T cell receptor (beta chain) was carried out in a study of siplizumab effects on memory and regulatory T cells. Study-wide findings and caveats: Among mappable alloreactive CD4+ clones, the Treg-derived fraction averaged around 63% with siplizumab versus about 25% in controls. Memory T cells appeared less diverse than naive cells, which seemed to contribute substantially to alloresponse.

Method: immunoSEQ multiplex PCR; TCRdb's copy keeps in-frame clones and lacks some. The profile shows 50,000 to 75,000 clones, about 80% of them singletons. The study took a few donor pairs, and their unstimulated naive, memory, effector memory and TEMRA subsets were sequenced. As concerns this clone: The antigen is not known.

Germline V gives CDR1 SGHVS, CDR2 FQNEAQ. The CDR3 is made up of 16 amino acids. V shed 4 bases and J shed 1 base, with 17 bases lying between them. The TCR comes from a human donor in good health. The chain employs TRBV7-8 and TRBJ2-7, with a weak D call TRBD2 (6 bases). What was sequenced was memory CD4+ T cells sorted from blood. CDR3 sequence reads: CASSWGSGEESYEQYF. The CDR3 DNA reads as TGTGCCAGCAGCTGGGGATCCGGGGAGGAGTCCTACGAGCAGTACTTC.